One sample yielded the 21 T cell receptor beta chains listed below, sequenced in a study of blood T cell repertoires in COVID-19. Clones were read by immunoSEQ multiplex PCR, and TCRdb kept only the in-frame ones, dropping some. The table has about 46,000 clones, 65% to 85% seen once. The sequencing sample was made of peripheral blood. These receptors were obtained from a woman older than 75 with acute or convalescent COVID-19.

The chain links TRBV27 to TRBJ1-2, with TRBD1 matching 9 bases. The CDR3 contains 13 residues. From germline, CDR1 is MNHEY and CDR2 SMNVEV (reference sequence). V gave up 5 bases and J gave up 6 bases; unmatched junction bases: 4. The CDR3 here is CASSLRTGDGYTF. As DNA, the CDR3 is TGTGCCAGCAGTCTAAGGACAGGGGATGGCTACACCTTC.

This clone has a handful of counts. The rearrangement joins TRBV7-2 to TRBJ2-3; D unclear. Looked up from germline, CDR1 is SGHTA and CDR2 is FQGNSA. V was trimmed by 5 bases and J by 2 bases, leaving 14 bases between them. The CDR3 length is 15 residues. CDR3 region: CASSARLGNTDTQYF. CDR3 sequence (DNA): TGTGCCAGCAGCGCTCGGTTGGGCAACACAGATACGCAGTATTTT.

The chain recombines TRBV5-1 with TRBJ1-1, with D unresolved. Trimming shortened V by 3 bases and J by 1 base, and 10 bases separated the two germline ends. The CDR3 contains 14 residues. Germline V lookup: CDR1 SGHRS, CDR2 YFSETQ. The CDR3 coding sequence is TGCGCCAGCAGCTCCCTAAGTGGGAACACTGAAGCTTTCTTT. It specifies CASSSLSGNTEAFF.

The rearrangement uses TRBV11-1 and TRBJ2-5, with D possibly matching TRBD1 (6 bases). The CDR3 runs to 16 residues. V was trimmed by 3 bases and J by 1 base, leaving 15 bases between them. Germline CDR1 SGHAT, CDR2 FQDESV (reference sequence). The DNA of the CDR3 is TGTGCCAGCAGCTTTCACACCCAAGGGGGCCAAGAGACCCAGTACTTC. As protein: CASSFHTQGGQETQYF.

The chain carries TRBV29-1 and TRBJ1-1, with 7 nucleotides matching TRBD1. V was pared by 1 base and J by 1 base, with 9 bases of the junction left unmatched. The germline V gene encodes CDR1 SQVTM and CDR2 ANQGSEA. The CDR3 has 16 amino acids. CDR3 residues: CSVEGMTGPRNTEAFF. CDR3 nucleotide sequence: TGCAGCGTTGAAGGGATGACAGGGCCTAGGAACACTGAAGCTTTCTTT.

CDR3 nucleotide sequence: TGCAGTGCTAGTCAGGGGTCGAACACTGAAGCTTTCTTT. Its protein product is CSASQGSNTEAFF. This chain links TRBV20-1 with TRBJ1-1; tentatively, D is TRBD1 (6 bases). Trimming shortened V by 3 bases and J by 1 base, and 9 bases separated the two germline ends. The CDR3 covers 13 residues. CDR1 and CDR2 (germline): DFQATT, SNEGSKA (reference sequence).

V usage is TRBV5-6 and J usage is TRBJ1-1; 9 bases match TRBD1. This CDR3 is built from 13 residues. V gave up 1 base and J gave up 11 bases; unmatched junction bases: 6. Germline V gene data show CDR1 as SGHDT and CDR2 as YYEEEE. The CDR3 DNA reads TGTGCCAGCAGCTTGTGGGACAGGGTTAACGCTTTCTTT. Residues: CASSLWDRVNAFF.

This rearrangement joins TRBV19 to TRBJ1-2; D possibly corresponds to TRBD1 (6 bases). Germline-derived CDR1 and CDR2 are LNHDA and SQIVND (reference sequence). The CDR3 length is 17 residues. V was trimmed by 2 bases and J by 2 bases, leaving 18 bases between them. For the CDR3, the DNA is TGTGCCAGTAGTATATCAGGGGTCCAAATTGCCAACTATGGCTACACCTTC. Protein: CASSISGVQIANYGYTF.

This sequence joins TRBV4-1 and TRBJ1-5; D may be TRBD1 (6 bases). The CDR3 runs to 14 residues. From germline, CDR1 is MGHRA and CDR2 YSYEKL. V was shortened by 4 bases and J by 7 bases, with 14 bases between the two germline ends. As DNA, the CDR3 is TGCGCCAGCAGCCGCGAGGGGGTTCCACAGCCCCAGCATTTT. Protein: CASSREGVPQPQHF.

CDR3 sequence reads: CASSYRTGGETQYF. In DNA, the CDR3 is TGTGCCAGCAGTTACAGGACAGGGGGAGAGACCCAGTACTTC. The chain recombines TRBV2 with TRBJ2-5, with 10 bases identical to TRBD1. Germline trimming cut 5 bases from V and 4 bases from J; bases unmatched to any gene: 4. Germline CDR1 is SNHLY and CDR2 is FYNNEI. CDR3 size: 14 residues.

V and J are TRBV6-5 and TRBJ2-7, with 11 bases aligning to TRBD1. The CDR3 consists of 15 residues. J was trimmed by 3 bases and V by 2 bases; bases with no gene match: 3. The germline V gene encodes CDR1 MNHEY and CDR2 SVGAGI. DNA for the CDR3: TGTGCCAGCAGTTACCCAGGGACAGGGGGCTACGAGCAGTACTTC. Translating it yields CASSYPGTGGYEQYF.

A few counts support this clone. V is TRBV19 and J is TRBJ1-2; a weak D match, TRBD1 (6 bases). In germline, CDR1 is LNHDA, CDR2 SQIVND (reference sequence). This CDR3 comprises 13 residues. The germline V and J ends were trimmed by 3 bases and 8 bases, with 13 bases remaining between them. CDR3 bases: TGTGCCAGTAGTATTAATACAGGGTACGGCTACACCTTC. Amino acids: CASSINTGYGYTF.

This clone was counted a few times. The sample contains more than one DNA sequence encoding this CDR3. The chain links TRBV19 to TRBJ2-7, with 7 positions matching TRBD1. The trim removed 9 bases at V and 2 bases at J, leaving 1 base unmatched. The CDR3 has 11 amino acids. CDR1 is LNHDA and CDR2 is SQIVND in the germline V gene (reference sequence). As DNA, the CDR3 is TGTGCCAGCCAGGGGGCCTACGAGCAGTACTTC. Amino acids: CASQGAYEQYF.

The chain has TRBV10-2 and TRBJ2-7; 7 bases fit TRBD2. The CDR3 totals 15 residues. J gave up 0 bases and V 8 bases, and 10 bases lay outside the gene matches. The V gene's germline CDR1 is WSHSY and CDR2 SAAADI. The DNA for the CDR3 is TGCGCCAGCTGCCTCGGGGGGACCCGCTCCTACGAGCAGTACTTC. Protein product: CASCLGGTRSYEQYF.

The chain is built from TRBV19 and TRBJ1-4; no definite D call. Per the germline V gene, CDR1 is LNHDA and CDR2 is SQIVND (reference sequence). The V end was cut by 10 bases, the J end by 4 bases, with 13 bases between. This CDR3 is 13 amino acids long. CDR3 amino acids: CATDAGGNEKLFF. The CDR3 DNA reads TGTGCCACTGACGCTGGCGGTAATGAAAAACTGTTTTTT.

The chain joins TRBV15 to TRBJ2-1; D gene unclear. The CDR3 is 11 residues long. The V gene lost 8 bases and the J gene lost 6 bases, with 8 bases spanning the gap. The germline gives CDR1 LNHNV, CDR2 YYDKDF (reference sequence). In nucleotides, the CDR3 is TGTGCCACCCTAACTTTCAATGAGCAGTTCTTC. Its protein is CATLTFNEQFF.

This clone occurred once. This CDR3 is CASSQGGTGRMNTEAFF. In nucleotides, the CDR3 is TGTGCCAGCAGCCAAGGGGGGACAGGGAGAATGAACACTGAAGCTTTCTTT. The chain couples TRBV14 to TRBJ1-1; 9 bases are shared with TRBD1. Germline lookup yields CDR1 SGHDN and CDR2 FVKESK. CDR3 length: 17 residues. V shed 1 base and J 0 bases; nucleotides not matched to a gene: 6.

V and J are TRBV6-1 and TRBJ1-2, with a tentative D call TRBD1 (5 bases). Germline CDR1 MNHNS, CDR2 SASEGT. V lost 2 bases to trimming and J lost 5 bases, with 21 bases between them. The CDR3 sequence is 17 residues long. The CDR3 nucleotides are TGTGCCAGCAGTGAACAGGGTGCGGGGGATTTAATTTATGGCTACACCTTC. Protein product: CASSEQGAGDLIYGYTF.

The J gene is TRBJ2-3, the V gene TRBV30; D unresolved. CDR1 is GTSNPN and CDR2 is SVGIG in the germline V gene (reference sequence). There are 17 residues in the CDR3. The V and J ends lost 0 bases and 0 bases respectively, with 16 bases between them. The CDR3 sequence: CAWSVVTPRASTDTQYF. As DNA, the CDR3 is TGTGCCTGGAGTGTAGTGACTCCCCGTGCTAGCACAGATACGCAGTATTTT.

The chain recombines TRBV7-2 with TRBJ2-1, with TRBD2 identical over 7 bases. Looked up from germline, CDR1 is SGHTA and CDR2 is FQGNSA. The V segment lost 6 bases and the J segment 10 bases; nucleotides outside the gene matches: 6. The CDR3 loop spans 12 amino acids. This CDR3 is CASRRELSEQFF. CDR3 coding DNA: TGTGCCAGCAGGCGGGAGCTTAGCGAGCAGTTCTTC.

This chain connects TRBV2 to TRBJ2-6; 7 bases fit TRBD1. The CDR3 runs to 15 residues. The germline V gene has CDR1 SNHLY and CDR2 FYNNEI. V dropped 9 bases and J dropped 6; count of bases not matched to a gene: 11. CDR3 sequence: CASSIRGTEANVLTF. In DNA, the CDR3 is TGTGCCAGTTCGATCAGGGGGACAGAGGCCAACGTCCTGACTTTC.